A selection of T cell receptor beta chains follows, all from one sample in a study of T cell responses to AZD1222 COVID-19 vaccine. Here immunoSEQ multiplex PCR was the method, and the copy in TCRdb shows in-frame clones only, minus some. The sample lists 100,000 to 150,000 clones, over 75% occurring once. Sample: peripheral blood, taken on day 0 of AZD1222 vaccination. Source of these receptors: an adult in good health. Both conserved end residues are part of each CDR3. Each record gives: D gene, clone size, V gene, J gene, CDR3 protein, CDR3 DNA. A D gene is named only where the DNA matches it firmly. Size is stated for part of the rows, as once, few or many counts, or as a class when the clone is expanded.

d_gene: TRBD1
abundance: once
v_gene: TRBV13
j_gene: TRBJ1-1
CDR3aa: CASSLDRGNTEAFF
CDR3nt: TGTGCCAGCAGCTTGGACAGGGGGAACACTGAAGCTTTCTTT

d_gene: TRBD1
abundance: once
v_gene: TRBV18
j_gene: TRBJ1-2
CDR3aa: CASSANPGQGSYGYTF
CDR3nt: TGTGCCAGCTCAGCGAATCCGGGACAGGGGAGCTATGGCTACACCTTC

d_gene: TRBD1
abundance: .
v_gene: TRBV5-1
j_gene: TRBJ1-1
CDR3aa: CASSLVLGTGNTEAFF
CDR3nt: TGCGCCAGCAGCTTGGTTTTAGGGACAGGGAACACTGAAGCTTTCTTT

d_gene: TRBD1
abundance: .
v_gene: TRBV11-3
j_gene: TRBJ2-7
CDR3aa: CASSSRDSYEQYF
CDR3nt: TGTGCCAGCAGCAGCCGGGACAGCTACGAGCAGTACTTC

d_gene: TRBD1
abundance: .
v_gene: TRBV11-3
j_gene: TRBJ2-5
CDR3aa: CASSLDADRGQETQYF
CDR3nt: TGTGCCAGCAGCTTAGACGCGGACAGGGGACAAGAGACCCAGTACTTC

d_gene: TRBD1
abundance: .
v_gene: TRBV28
j_gene: TRBJ2-7
CDR3aa: CASRPGQGVSGQYF
CDR3nt: TGTGCCAGCAGACCGGGACAGGGGGTTTCTGGGCAGTACTTC

d_gene: .
abundance: .
v_gene: TRBV30
j_gene: TRBJ1-6
CDR3aa: CAWSFSFNSPLHF
CDR3nt: TGTGCCTGGAGTTTCAGTTTTAATTCACCCCTCCACTTT

d_gene: TRBD2
abundance: .
v_gene: TRBV19
j_gene: TRBJ2-7
CDR3aa: CASSRPTSGTYEQYF
CDR3nt: TGTGCCAGTAGTCGACCGACTAGCGGAACCTACGAGCAGTACTTC

d_gene: .
abundance: once
v_gene: TRBV7-6
j_gene: TRBJ1-4
CDR3aa: CASSLVVNEKLFF
CDR3nt: TGTGCCAGCAGCTTAGTTGTAAATGAAAAACTGTTTTTT

d_gene: TRBD2
abundance: .
v_gene: TRBV7-8
j_gene: TRBJ2-3
CDR3aa: CASSLGGSGNTDTQYF
CDR3nt: TGTGCCAGCAGCTTAGGGGGTAGCGGGAACACAGATACGCAGTATTTT

d_gene: .
abundance: few
v_gene: TRBV28
j_gene: TRBJ2-2
CDR3aa: CASSYGLGMTGELFF
CDR3nt: TGTGCCAGCAGCTACGGGTTAGGGATGACCGGGGAGCTGTTTTTT

d_gene: .
abundance: few
v_gene: TRBV19
j_gene: TRBJ1-5
CDR3aa: CASSMGWSRDQPQHF
CDR3nt: TGTGCCAGTAGTATGGGGTGGAGCAGGGATCAGCCCCAGCATTTT

d_gene: TRBD1
abundance: once
v_gene: TRBV5-1
j_gene: TRBJ2-2
CDR3aa: CASSPRQGGDTGELFF
CDR3nt: TGCGCCAGCAGCCCACGACAGGGGGGGGACACCGGGGAGCTGTTTTTT

d_gene: .
abundance: .
v_gene: TRBV6-5
j_gene: TRBJ1-2
CDR3aa: CASSYSALLGYGYTF
CDR3nt: TGTGCCAGCAGTTACTCGGCGCTACTAGGCTATGGCTACACCTTC

d_gene: .
abundance: .
v_gene: TRBV11-3
j_gene: TRBJ1-1
CDR3aa: CASSLDRGTEAFF
CDR3nt: TGTGCCAGCAGCCTGGATAGGGGCACTGAAGCTTTCTTT

d_gene: TRBD1
abundance: .
v_gene: TRBV5-6
j_gene: TRBJ2-2
CDR3aa: CASSIRTGRDTGELFF
CDR3nt: TGTGCCAGCAGCATTAGGACAGGGCGGGACACCGGGGAGCTGTTTTTT

d_gene: .
abundance: .
v_gene: TRBV9
j_gene: TRBJ1-2
CDR3aa: CASSVGVFAGYGYTF
CDR3nt: TGTGCCAGCAGCGTAGGGGTTTTCGCGGGCTATGGCTACACCTTC

d_gene: .
abundance: few
v_gene: TRBV4-2
j_gene: TRBJ2-7
CDR3aa: CASSQDVQYEQYF
CDR3nt: TGTGCCAGCAGCCAAGATGTGCAGTACGAGCAGTACTTC

d_gene: TRBD1
abundance: .
v_gene: TRBV5-8
j_gene: TRBJ1-6
CDR3aa: CASRPGTVYNSPLHF
CDR3nt: TGTGCCAGCAGACCCGGGACAGTTTATAATTCACCCCTCCACTTT

d_gene: .
abundance: .
v_gene: TRBV6-5
j_gene: TRBJ2-5
CDR3aa: CASSYRTAQGETQYF
CDR3nt: TGTGCCAGCAGTTACAGGACAGCGCAAGGGGAGACCCAGTACTTC

d_gene: .
abundance: few
v_gene: TRBV11-1
j_gene: TRBJ2-2
CDR3aa: CASSLSRGTGELFF
CDR3nt: TGTGCCAGCAGCCTCAGCCGGGGCACCGGGGAGCTGTTTTTT

d_gene: TRBD2
abundance: .
v_gene: TRBV5-5
j_gene: TRBJ2-2
CDR3aa: CASRHSGGRAGELFF
CDR3nt: TGTGCCAGCAGGCACAGCGGGGGGCGGGCCGGGGAGCTGTTTTTT

d_gene: .
abundance: .
v_gene: TRBV28
j_gene: TRBJ1-5
CDR3aa: CASKASAPQPQHF
CDR3nt: TGTGCCAGCAAGGCAAGTGCCCCTCAGCCCCAGCATTTT